Each of the 11 T cell receptor beta chains below was sequenced from the same sample in a study of graft-versus-host responses after intestinal transplantation. Here immunoSEQ multiplex PCR was the method, and the copy in TCRdb shows in-frame clones only, minus some. The sample contains tens of thousands of clones, about 89% of which appear only once. Their specific antigens are unknown. This sample comprised unstimulated CD4+ T cells sorted from spleen or lymph node cells, obtained before transplant. The receptors shown here come from a human donor who was the organ donor for an intestinal transplant.

The chain has TRBV7-9 and TRBJ1-1, with 7 bases matching TRBD1. The CDR3 is 17 amino acids. Germline V gene sequence: CDR1 SEHNR, CDR2 FQNEAQ (reference sequence). The ends lost 5 bases at V and 0 bases at J; junction bases unmatched: 12. The DNA for the CDR3 is TGTGCCAGCAGCCCAAGGCCTACGGGACAGATGAACACTGAAGCTTTCTTT. Its protein product is CASSPRPTGQMNTEAFF. Together with reference TRBV7-9 and TRBJ1-1, the CDR3 gives the full variable domain: DTGVSQNPRHKITKRGQNVTFRCDPISEHNRLYWYRQTLGQGPEFLTYFQNEAQLEKSRLLSDRFSAERPKGSFSTLEIQRTEQGDSAMYLCASSPRPTGQMNTEAFFGQGTRLTVV.

The rearrangement uses TRBV6-1 and TRBJ1-5; 8 positions agree with TRBD1. The germline gives CDR1 MNHNS, CDR2 SASEGT. The junction had 10 bases not matched to a gene; V was cut back by 7 bases and J by 5 bases. The CDR3 contains 15 residues. The CDR3 protein is CASTRTGTGYQPQHF. CDR3 coding DNA: TGTGCCAGCACTCGAACGGGGACAGGCTATCAGCCCCAGCATTTT.

The V and J genes are TRBV28 and TRBJ2-1; the D gene is possibly TRBD2 (6 bases). CDR1 MDHEN and CDR2 SYDVKM come from the germline V gene. The V end lost 5 bases, the J end lost 6 bases, and 17 bases lay between the germline ends. The CDR3 runs 15 residues. In nucleotides, the CDR3 is TGTGCCAGCAGTCCGGTTTCGGGAGTGGGCAATGAGCAGTTCTTC. Amino acids: CASSPVSGVGNEQFF.

The V call is TRBV5-6, the J call TRBJ1-3; tentatively, D is TRBD1 (6 bases). V dropped 4 bases and J dropped 4 bases, with 15 bases sitting between them. Germline V lookup: CDR1 SGHDT, CDR2 YYEEEE. This CDR3 has 15 amino acids. The CDR3 is CASSRGAGTGNTIYF. In DNA form, the CDR3 reads TGTGCCAGCAGCCGGGGTGCAGGGACAGGAAACACCATATATTTT.

The genes are TRBV18 and TRBJ1-1; no clear D gene. The CDR3 runs 12 residues. Trimming removed 5 bases from V and 1 base from J, with 5 bases in between. Looked up from germline, CDR1 is KGHSH and CDR2 is LQKENI. The CDR3 protein is CASSIGNTEAFF. The CDR3 DNA reads as TGTGCCAGCTCAATCGGGAACACTGAAGCTTTCTTT.

This clone rates as medium-sized. The chain carries TRBV10-3 and TRBJ1-3; possible D gene TRBD1, 5 bases. Germline CDR1 ENHRY, CDR2 SYGVKD. Trimming took off 3 bases at V and 0 bases at J, with 15 bases between the two ends. CDR3 length: 17 residues. The CDR3 nucleotides are TGTGCCATCAGTGACCAAGGGAGGGGCCTCTCTGGAAACACCATATATTTT. This sequence encodes CAISDQGRGLSGNTIYF.

The CDR3 sequence: CASSPLGGREQFF. The CDR3 region has the DNA TGTGCCAGCAGCCCATTGGGAGGGCGAGAGCAGTTCTTC. The chain uses TRBV7-9 and TRBJ2-1; 7 bases are shared with TRBD2. Looked up from germline, CDR1 is SEHNR and CDR2 is FQNEAQ (reference sequence). The CDR3 contains 13 residues. Germline trimming cut 5 bases from V and 10 bases from J; bases unmatched to any gene: 8.

This sequence joins TRBV6-5 and TRBJ1-1; D uncertain. This CDR3 has 14 residues. With 5 bases removed from V and 6 bases from J, the gap between germline ends came to 16 bases. Germline values: CDR1 MNHEY, CDR2 SVGAGI. The CDR3 DNA follows: TGTGCCAGCAGTCTTCCGGGTAGGTTGGCTGAAGCTTTCTTT. Its protein product is CASSLPGRLAEAFF.

V is TRBV7-8 and J is TRBJ1-5; no firm D call. The CDR3 contains 14 residues. Trimming removed 4 bases from V and 4 bases from J, with 11 bases in between. Per germline, CDR1 SGHVS and CDR2 FQNEAQ. CDR3 protein: CASSSYNVNQPQHF. Written as DNA, the CDR3 is TGTGCCAGCAGCTCGTACAACGTAAATCAGCCCCAGCATTTT. Full variable domain (rest looked up from reference TRBV7-8 and TRBJ1-5): GAGVSQSPRYKVAKRGQDVALRCDPISGHVSLFWYQQALGQGPEFLTYFQNEAQLDKSGLPSDRFFAERPEGSVSTLKIQRTQQEDSAVYLCASSSYNVNQPQHFGDGTRLSIL.

The V call is TRBV7-9, the J call TRBJ2-7; TRBD1 might be the D (6 bases). The V gene's germline CDR1 is SEHNR and CDR2 FQNEAQ (reference sequence). V was clipped by 5 bases and J by 3 bases, with 17 bases between them. This CDR3 has 15 amino acids. CDR3 protein: CASSPSPDRFYEQYF. CDR3 in DNA: TGTGCCAGCAGCCCATCCCCCGACAGGTTCTACGAGCAGTACTTC.

The genes are TRBV4-1 and TRBJ2-7; 16 bases are a match to TRBD2. With V trimmed by 0 bases and J by 2 bases, 4 bases remained unmatched. Germline V gene lookup returns CDR1 MGHRA and CDR2 YSYEKL. CDR3 length: 18 residues. This chain's CDR3 is CASSQERGTSGRAYEQYF. The CDR3 DNA sequence: TGCGCCAGCAGCCAAGAGCGTGGGACTAGCGGGAGGGCCTACGAGCAGTACTTC.